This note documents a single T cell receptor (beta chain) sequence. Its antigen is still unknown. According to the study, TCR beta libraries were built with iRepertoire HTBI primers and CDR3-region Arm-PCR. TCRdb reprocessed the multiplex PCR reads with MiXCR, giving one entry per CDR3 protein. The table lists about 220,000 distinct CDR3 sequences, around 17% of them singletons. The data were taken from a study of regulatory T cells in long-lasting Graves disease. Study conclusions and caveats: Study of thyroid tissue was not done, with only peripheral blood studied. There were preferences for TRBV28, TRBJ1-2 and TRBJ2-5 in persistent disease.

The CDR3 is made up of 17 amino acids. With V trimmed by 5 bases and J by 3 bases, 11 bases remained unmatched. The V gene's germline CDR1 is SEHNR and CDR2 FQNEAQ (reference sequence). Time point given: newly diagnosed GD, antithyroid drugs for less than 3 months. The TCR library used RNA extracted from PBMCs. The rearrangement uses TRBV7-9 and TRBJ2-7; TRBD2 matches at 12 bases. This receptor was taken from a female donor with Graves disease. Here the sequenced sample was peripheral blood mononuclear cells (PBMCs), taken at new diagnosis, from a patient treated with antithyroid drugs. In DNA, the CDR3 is TGTGCCAGCAGCCTAGGGGGCACTAGCGGGAGGATCTACGAGCAGTACTTC. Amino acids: CASSLGGTSGRIYEQYF. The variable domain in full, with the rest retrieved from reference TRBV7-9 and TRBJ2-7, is DTGVSQNPRHKITKRGQNVTFRCDPISEHNRLYWYRQTLGQGPEFLTYFQNEAQLEKSRLLSDRFSAERPKGSFSTLEIQRTEQGDSAMYLCASSLGGTSGRIYEQYFGPGTRLTVT.